This T cell receptor (beta chain) was found in a study of Graves' ophthalmopathy and Graves' hyperthyroidism. About the study: Prior to any treatment, peripheral blood was collected at the time of initial diagnosis.

Other autoimmune disease, uncontrolled infection, pregnancy and lactation led to exclusion. The germline CDR1 and CDR2 sequences are DFQATT and SNEGSKA (reference sequence). The CDR3 loop spans 14 amino acids. V was clipped by 5 bases and J by 0 bases, with 13 bases between them. Amplification of TCR beta CDR3 regions used RNA transcripts. HTBI-primed first-round RT-PCR preceded second-round multiplex PCR. TCRdb reprocessed the multiplex PCR reads via MiXCR and lists one record per CDR3 protein. The sample consists of 30,000 to 50,000 distinct CDR3 sequences, roughly 50% of them appearing once. Broader study findings: Ophthalmopathy was separated from stable hyperthyroidism by a 13-signature model with 87.88% sensitivity and 75% to 83% specificity. A majority of expanded thyroid clonotypes exceeding 0.001 frequency were likewise present in blood.

Concerning this clonotype itself: Its antigen is unknown.

The chain employs TRBV20-1 and TRBJ1-2; a weak D match, TRBD1 (6 bases). The receptor was isolated from an adult woman with stable Graves' hyperthyroidism. The sample taken for sequencing was peripheral blood. The CDR3: CSAPGQKANYGYTF. The CDR3, as DNA: TGCAGTGCTCCGGGACAAAAAGCTAACTATGGCTACACCTTC.